This T cell receptor (beta chain) was identified in a study of blood T cells in healthy people across ages. Germline V gene sequence: CDR1 SGHKS, CDR2 YYEKEE (reference sequence). V was shortened by 2 bases and J by 8 bases, with 16 bases between the two germline ends. The CDR3 loop spans 15 amino acids. Sample-barcoded 5' priming and a J-beta primer mix drove a second PCR of 7 to 11 cycles. MiXCR, applied by TCRdb to the 5' RACE reads, yields one record per CDR3 protein. The table includes about 1.4 million distinct CDR3 sequences, approximately 60% detected once. Ranging in age from about 6 to 100, the donors were healthy Caucasian individuals from Russia.

Sequencing was done on a sample of blood. The chain links TRBV5-5 to TRBJ1-4; D gene ambiguous. The clonotype originates from a man aged 18 to 35 in good health. This chain's CDR3 is CASSFSGPAREKLFF. DNA of the CDR3: TGTGCCAGCAGCTTTTCAGGTCCCGCACGGGAAAAACTGTTTTTT.